A single sample is the source of the 2 T cell receptor beta chains below, sequenced in a study of blood T cell repertoires in COVID-19. Sequencing used immunoSEQ multiplex PCR; TCRdb keeps in-frame clones, though not all of them. The table lists 110,000 or so clones, 80% to 90% of them singletons. Sequences were obtained from peripheral blood. These receptors all come from a woman between 50 and 59 years old with acute or convalescent COVID-19.

The chain joins TRBV7-6 to TRBJ2-3, with D perhaps matching TRBD2 (5 bases). Germline V gene lookup returns CDR1 SGHVS and CDR2 FNYEAQ. The CDR3 runs 15 residues. V was trimmed by 3 bases and J by 1 base, leaving 11 bases between them. This CDR3 is CASSFGSRGTDTQYF. The CDR3 DNA follows: TGTGCCAGCAGCTTTGGGAGTCGAGGCACAGATACGCAGTATTTT. Variable domain in full (rest from reference TRBV7-6 and TRBJ2-3): GAGVSQSPRYKVTKRGQDVALRCDPISGHVSLYWYRQALGQGPEFLTYFNYEAQQDKSGLPNDRFSAERPEGSISTLTIQRTEQRDSAMYRCASSFGSRGTDTQYFGPGTRLTVL.

This sequence joins TRBV28 and TRBJ2-7; 9 positions agree with TRBD1. The CDR3 runs to 15 residues. The germline CDR1 and CDR2 sequences are MDHEN and SYDVKM. The V segment lost 7 bases and the J segment 2 bases; nucleotides outside the gene matches: 9. The CDR3 bases are TGTGCCAGCAAAGGCTGGGACAGGGAGGCCTACGAGCAGTACTTC. As protein: CASKGWDREAYEQYF.